This TCR beta chain was retrieved from a study of beta chain features in type 1 diabetes. Findings of the study overall: Shorter templates might be favored by PCR, equally in patients and controls. Across all four CD4+ subsets, people with type 1 diabetes showed modestly shorter TCRB CDR3s.

Isolated RNA was reverse transcribed in full, so expressed TCRB transcripts were sequenced. The protocol was immunoSEQ multiplex PCR, while the TCRdb copy is restricted to in-frame clones and leaves out a portion. The sample carries about 24,000 clones, 60% to 75% recorded once. Germline V gene data show CDR1 as SGHTA and CDR2 as FQGNSA. Deletions cut 5 bases from V and 1 base from J, with 21 bases between. This CDR3 comprises 19 residues. Cell sorting via CD45RO/CCR7/CD25/CD127/CD95/CD27 was performed to obtain CD4+ naive, central memory, regulatory and stem cell-like memory cells. Note on this clone: Antigen specificity is unknown.

Input material: Tregs from blood. This receptor was obtained from a woman aged 40-49 years in good health. The rearrangement uses TRBV7-2 and TRBJ2-6; the D gene is possibly TRBD1 (6 bases). CDR3 coding DNA: TGTGCCAGCAGCCCGTTTATGGGGGCGCTTAAGTCTGGGGCCAACGTCCTGACTTTC. It specifies CASSPFMGALKSGANVLTF.